A single sample gave rise to the 29 T cell receptor beta chains below, sequenced in a study of blood T cell repertoires in COVID-19. Data came from immunoSEQ multiplex PCR; TCRdb stores just in-frame clones and leaves some out. The sample has some 290,000 clones, approximately 91% seen once. Sequenced material: PBMCs or T cells enriched from blood (not recorded which). The receptors come from a woman between 35 and 50 years old with acute COVID-19.

This chain uses TRBV20-1 with TRBJ1-1; D not certain. The V and J ends lost 4 bases and 9 bases respectively, with 12 bases between them. The CDR3 length is 11 residues. In germline, CDR1 is DFQATT, CDR2 SNEGSKA (reference sequence). CDR3 nucleotide sequence: TGCAGTGCTAATGGACCGGGAAAAGCTTTCTTT. Residues: CSANGPGKAFF.

The chain uses TRBV11-2 and TRBJ2-7; TRBD1 matches 12 bases. J gave up 3 bases and V 6 bases, and 3 bases lay outside the gene matches. There are 14 residues in the CDR3. Germline V gene sequence: CDR1 SGHAT, CDR2 FQNNGV. The CDR3 spells CASSRDRGHYEQYF. DNA for the CDR3: TGTGCCAGCAGTCGGGACAGGGGGCACTACGAGCAGTACTTC.

The J gene is TRBJ2-1, the V gene TRBV2, with TRBD2 matching over 7 bases. The CDR3 contains 16 residues. CDR1 is SNHLY and CDR2 is FYNNEI in the germline V gene. J was trimmed by 2 bases and V by 2 bases; bases with no gene match: 6. CDR3 protein: CASSERASGPYNEQFF. The CDR3 nucleotides read TGTGCCAGCAGTGAACGAGCTAGCGGCCCCTACAATGAGCAGTTCTTC.

The count of this clone is one. Sequence at one end of the junction differs from germline and may be a read error. The chain combines TRBV28 with TRBJ1-5, with D unresolved. The germline V gene encodes CDR1 MDHEN and CDR2 SYDVKM. The CDR3 loop spans 14 amino acids. The CDR3 loop reads CASSPSWRARKQDF. CDR3 coding DNA: TGTGCCAGCAGTCCGTCATGGCGGGCGAGGAAGCAGGATTTT.

The genes are TRBV9 and TRBJ2-2, with TRBD1 as a possible D gene (5 bases). The CDR3 has 16 amino acids. V lost 4 bases to trimming and J lost 0 bases, with 13 bases between them. CDR1 and CDR2 from the germline V gene are SGDLS and YYNGEE. CDR3 region: CASSPRRTTNTGELFF. Written as DNA, the CDR3 is TGTGCCAGCAGCCCAAGAAGGACAACGAACACCGGGGAGCTGTTTTTT.

This clone is a singleton in its sample. The J gene is TRBJ1-1, the V gene TRBV19; D is unresolved. V was pared by 7 bases and J by 2 bases, with 5 bases between. The CDR3 runs 11 residues. CDR1 LNHDA and CDR2 SQIVND come from the germline V gene (reference sequence). CDR3: CASNKNTEAFF. CDR3 nucleotides: TGTGCCAGTAATAAAAACACTGAAGCTTTCTTT.

The chain employs TRBV4-1 and TRBJ1-5; 7 nucleotides line up with TRBD1. This CDR3 is built from 17 residues. Germline CDR1 is MGHRA and CDR2 is YSYEKL. The V segment lost 0 bases and the J segment 11 bases; nucleotides outside the gene matches: 16. CDR3 loop: CASSQDLPGQTPRAQHF. DNA for the CDR3: TGCGCCAGCAGCCAAGACCTCCCGGGACAGACCCCGAGGGCCCAGCATTTT.

The CDR3: CAWSVGGRANNEQFF. The CDR3 DNA is TGTGCCTGGAGTGTAGGGGGGAGGGCAAACAATGAGCAGTTCTTC. The chain couples TRBV30 to TRBJ2-1; D is possibly TRBD2 (7 bases). Germline V gives CDR1 GTSNPN, CDR2 SVGIG (reference sequence). Trimming took 0 bases from V and 5 from J, leaving 14 bases between them. The CDR3 has 15 residues.

This clone was recorded only once. The gene calls are TRBV3-1 (or the pseudogene TRBV3-2) and TRBJ2-1; D might be TRBD2 (6 bases). V was pared by 0 bases and J by 5 bases, with 11 bases between. Germline assignment: CDR1 LGHDT and CDR2 YNNKEL (reference sequence). The CDR3 is made up of 15 amino acids. CDR3 amino acids: CASSQDELADNEQFF. The CDR3 DNA is TGTGCCAGCAGCCAAGATGAACTAGCAGACAATGAGCAGTTCTTC.

The genes are TRBV5-1 and TRBJ1-5, with D perhaps matching TRBD1 (6 bases). Between the trimmed V and J ends, which lost 3 bases and 6 bases, there was a span of 16 bases. This CDR3 region has 15 residues. From germline, CDR1 is SGHRS and CDR2 YFSETQ. The CDR3 loop reads CASSWDTGSGQPQHF. CDR3 sequence (DNA): TGCGCCAGCAGCTGGGATACAGGGTCGGGTCAGCCCCAGCATTTT.

This chain uses TRBV11-2 with TRBJ2-4, with 7 bases aligning to TRBD1. The CDR3 totals 15 residues. Germline CDR1 reads SGHAT; CDR2 reads FQNNGV. The J segment lost 6 bases and the V segment lost 1 base, leaving 6 bases of the junction unmatched. CDR3 residues: CASSLGGGRGNIQYF. CDR3 DNA: TGTGCCAGCAGCTTAGGAGGGGGCCGCGGAAACATTCAGTACTTC.

V and J are TRBV10-3 and TRBJ1-2; TRBD1 matches at 12 bases. J lost 4 bases, V lost 0 bases, and 0 bases had no gene match. CDR1 ENHRY and CDR2 SYGVKD come from the germline V gene. The CDR3 totals 15 residues. Here the CDR3 DNA reads TGTGCCATCAGTGAGTCGGGACAGGGGGCCTATGGCTACACCTTC. Its protein is CAISESGQGAYGYTF.

The V and J genes are TRBV3-1 (or the pseudogene TRBV3-2) and TRBJ2-4, with 9 bases fitting TRBD2. Germline V CDR1 and CDR2: LGHDT, YNNKEL (reference sequence). V dropped 2 bases and J dropped 6; count of bases not matched to a gene: 8. The length of the CDR3 is 16 residues. DNA of the CDR3: TGTGCCAGCAGCCAATCGGCGGGAGGGCCACGAAACATTCAGTACTTC. It specifies CASSQSAGGPRNIQYF.

This clone occurred a few times. V gene TRBV5-1 combines with J gene TRBJ2-1; D perhaps matches TRBD2 (5 bases). CDR3 length equals 16 residues. V was pared by 4 bases and J by 4 bases, with 18 bases between. Germline V CDR1 and CDR2: SGHRS, YFSETQ. The CDR3 DNA reads as TGCGCCAGCAGCCAGAGGGCTACCTCGAATTACAATGAGCAGTTCTTC. The encoded protein is CASSQRATSNYNEQFF.

The chain joins TRBV5-4 to TRBJ1-2; a possible D gene is TRBD1 (6 bases). The V end lost 3 bases, the J end lost 4 bases, and 16 bases lay between the germline ends. The germline V gene has CDR1 SGHNT and CDR2 YYREEE (reference sequence). There are 15 residues in the CDR3. The CDR3 protein is CASSSEGGVFYGYTF. For the CDR3, the DNA is TGTGCCAGCAGCTCGGAAGGGGGGGTTTTCTATGGCTACACCTTC.

V and J are TRBV12-5 and TRBJ2-2; D gene unclear. The CDR3 runs to 15 residues. Germline V gives CDR1 LGHNT, CDR2 FRNRAP. The V end lost 0 bases, the J end lost 7 bases, and 12 bases lay between the germline ends. In DNA form, the CDR3 reads TGTGCTAGTGGTTTGGTACATGGTAATGACGGGGAGCTGTTTTTT. It codes for CASGLVHGNDGELFF. Supplemented by reference TRBV12-5 and TRBJ2-2, the full variable domain reads DARVTQTPRHKVTEMGQEVTMRCQPILGHNTVFWYRQTMMQGLELLAYFRNRAPLDDSGMPKDRFSAEMPDATLATLKIQPSEPRDSAVYFCASGLVHGNDGELFFGEGSRLTVL.

The chain uses TRBV7-2 and TRBJ2-3; 9 nucleotides agree with TRBD2. Germline CDR1 and CDR2: SGHTA and FQGNSA. V lost 4 bases, J lost 6 bases, and 8 bases stayed unmatched. The CDR3 is 15 amino acids. CDR3 sequence (DNA): TGTGCCAGCAGCTCTGGCGGGAGGGCCACGGATACGCAGTATTTT. This encodes CASSSGGRATDTQYF.

This clone was found a few times. The rearrangement uses TRBV7-3 and TRBJ2-1; 12 nucleotides line up with TRBD2. Per the germline V gene, CDR1 is SGHTA and CDR2 is FQGTGA. V shed 1 base, J shed 9 bases, and the junction held 4 bases outside the gene matches. CDR3 length: 15 residues. CDR3 residues: CASSLRLAGVVEQFF. Written as DNA, the CDR3 is TGTGCCAGCAGCTTAAGACTAGCGGGGGTTGTTGAGCAGTTCTTC.

This clone was seen just once. This chain links TRBV9 with TRBJ1-4, with D unclear. This CDR3 spans 14 amino acids. The germline V gene has CDR1 SGDLS and CDR2 YYNGEE. V was shortened by 3 bases and J by 0 bases, with 6 bases between the two germline ends. The CDR3 loop reads CASSAVPTNEKLFF. In DNA, the CDR3 is TGTGCCAGCAGCGCGGTCCCAACTAATGAAAAACTGTTTTTT.

This sequence joins TRBV10-2 and TRBJ2-1, with 7 bases matching TRBD2. Trimming cost V 5 bases and J 3 bases; bases outside gene matches: 1. The CDR3 is 13 residues long. CDR1 and CDR2 (germline): WSHSY, SAAADI. In DNA, the CDR3 is TGCGCCAGCAGTACGGGGGGCTACAATGAGCAGTTCTTC. Its translation is CASSTGGYNEQFF.

Details on this clone: The sample has other DNA sequences that encode this CDR3 too. The rearrangement joins TRBV4-2 to TRBJ2-2; 12 nucleotides line up with TRBD2. Germline-derived CDR1 and CDR2 are LGHNA and YNFKEQ. The length of the CDR3 is 18 residues. V shed 1 base, J shed 0 bases, and the junction held 3 bases outside the gene matches. The DNA for the CDR3 is TGTGCCAGCAGCCAAGTAACTAGCGGGGGGTCGAACACCGGGGAGCTGTTTTTT. This encodes CASSQVTSGGSNTGELFF.

The chain carries TRBV29-1 and TRBJ1-2, with D possibly matching TRBD1 (6 bases). The CDR3 contains 14 residues. Per germline, CDR1 SQVTM and CDR2 ANQGSEA. The CDR3 reads CSVGGDRLDYGYTF. The CDR3 coding sequence is TGCAGTGTAGGGGGAGACAGGCTGGACTATGGCTACACCTTC.

V is TRBV4-2 and J is TRBJ2-1; a possible D gene is TRBD2 (6 bases). Germline lookup yields CDR1 LGHNA and CDR2 YNFKEQ. Trimming removed 1 base from V and 6 bases from J, with 13 bases in between. CDR3 size: 15 residues. CDR3 in DNA: TGTGCCAGCAGCCAAGCCTCGTACGGGGGCAATGAGCAGTTCTTC. This sequence encodes CASSQASYGGNEQFF.

The rearrangement links TRBV5-1 to TRBJ2-7, with 8 bases that match TRBD1. In germline, CDR1 is SGHRS, CDR2 YFSETQ. This CDR3 has 14 amino acids. V shed 4 bases, J shed 3 bases, and the junction held 6 bases outside the gene matches. The CDR3 is CASSKGQGNYEQYF. CDR3 sequence (DNA): TGCGCCAGCAGCAAAGGACAGGGAAACTACGAGCAGTACTTC.

The CDR3 DNA is TGTGCCAGCAGTGACTGGGCTAGCGGGCCTCACACAGATACGCAGTATTTT. This codes for CASSDWASGPHTDTQYF. The rearrangement links TRBV6-4 to TRBJ2-3; the match to TRBD2 covers 8 bases. Germline loops: CDR1 MRHNA, CDR2 SNTAGT. The CDR3 contains 17 residues. The ends lost 1 base at V and 2 bases at J; junction bases unmatched: 8.

The chain is built from TRBV5-1 and TRBJ1-4; 7 nucleotides agree with TRBD1. The CDR3 sequence is 14 residues long. CDR1 and CDR2 from the germline V gene are SGHRS and YFSETQ. V lost 5 bases to trimming and J lost 8 bases; unmatched junction nucleotides: 9. DNA for the CDR3: TGCGCCAGCAGTAGACAGGGTATAAGAGAAAAACTGTTTTTT. Translating it yields CASSRQGIREKLFF.

V is TRBV6-5 and J is TRBJ1-1; TRBD1 matches 8 bases. The CDR3 sequence is 14 residues long. The germline V gene encodes CDR1 MNHEY and CDR2 SVGAGI. V lost 2 bases, J lost 6 bases, and 5 bases stayed unmatched. In DNA, the CDR3 is TGTGCCAGCAGTTACACCGGACAGGGAGCTGAAGCTTTCTTT. It yields the protein CASSYTGQGAEAFF.

This chain joins TRBV12-3 or TRBV12-4 and TRBJ1-1; D remains unclear. The CDR3 runs to 13 residues. The germline V and J ends were trimmed by 6 bases and 1 base, with 9 bases remaining between them. The CDR3 DNA sequence: TGTGCCAGCAGCCCTAGACGGAACACTGAAGCTTTCTTT. Amino acid sequence: CASSPRRNTEAFF.

This chain uses TRBV6-5 with TRBJ2-7, with 8 bases lining up with TRBD1. Germline V gene data show CDR1 as MNHEY and CDR2 as SVGAGI. The CDR3 runs to 15 residues. Trimming cost V 2 bases and J 6 bases; bases outside gene matches: 9. The CDR3 DNA sequence: TGTGCCAGCAGTTACACTACGGCAGGGGGCAGCGAGCAGTACTTC. It translates to CASSYTTAGGSEQYF.